This TCR beta chain was recorded in a study of T-cell memory formation after mild COVID-19. Study summary: Each donor largely had its own TCR clusters.

Notes on the study in general: Contracting clones from day 15 to 85 had balanced CD4/CD8; later expanders favoured CD4+. The authors did not confirm SARS-CoV-2 specificity of second-wave clones peaking day 37. Clones which contracted sat mainly in CM and EM if CD4+, and in EMRA if CD8+.

Only a few counts were recorded for this clonotype. No antigen is known for it. TCRdb fed the 5' RACE reads into MiXCR, producing one record per CDR3 protein. This table holds about 560,000 distinct CDR3 sequences, roughly 22% found once. The receptor was derived from an adult woman who had mild COVID-19 (a few samples of this study predate the infection). Cell type and time point are not known. The sample taken for sequencing was PBMCs or a T cell subset sorted from them (not recorded which).

The CDR3 DNA reads TGCGCCAGCAGGACCGGTAGTTGGGATGAGCAGTTCTTC. It encodes CASRTGSWDEQFF. This chain joins TRBV5-1 and TRBJ2-1, with unresolved D. CDR1 and CDR2 (germline): SGHRS, YFSETQ. V dropped 5 bases and J dropped 8 bases, with 14 bases sitting between them. The CDR3 loop spans 13 amino acids.